This entry features one T cell receptor beta chain sequence. Antigen: not known. This specimen comes from a study of cytomegalovirus exposure and HLA in healthy donors. Study results and limitations: Rare sequences made up most TCRs, while some public TCRs were found in many donors. Investigators reported 164 TCR beta chains as tied to cytomegalovirus. Reported performance of the classifier showed diagnosis of cytomegalovirus status with high specificity and sensitivity. Confirmation was obtained in vitro that three CMV-associated chains are specific for CMV antigens.

The table came from immunoSEQ multiplex PCR; TCRdb's copy has only in-frame clones and leaves some out. Of 280,000 or so clones in the sample, roughly 90% were seen once. The sequenced sample was PBMCs. The source is a young woman in good health and CMV-seronegative.

CDR3: CASSLGAVEAFF. The CDR3 nucleotides are TGTGCCAGTAGCCTGGGGGCAGTTGAAGCTTTCTTT. This rearrangement joins TRBV19 to TRBJ1-1; TRBD1 might be the D (6 bases). Trimming took off 6 bases at V and 7 bases at J, with 12 bases between the two ends. In germline, CDR1 is LNHDA, CDR2 SQIVND (reference sequence). The length of the CDR3 is 12 residues.